Included here is one TCR beta chain sequence, with context. The entry originates in a study of blood T cell repertoires in COVID-19. At the level of the study: Both acute and convalescent COVID-19 samples were obtained from the United States, Italy and Spain. Sources were T cells, B-cell-depleted T cells, or PBMCs; the material itself was cDNA or gDNA.

Original processing methods: Amplification of reference gene primers provided the estimated nucleated cell counts. Here immunoSEQ multiplex PCR was the method, and the copy in TCRdb shows in-frame clones only, minus some. V, J and clone size are taken as reported in that table, and D and trimming were inferred from the DNA itself. The sample has about 170,000 clones, around four fifths seen once. CDR3 length equals 13 residues. The ends were cut back, 2 bases at V and 4 bases at J, with 6 bases in the middle. Per germline, CDR1 SGHTA and CDR2 FQGNSA. Those enrolled in Seattle joined during active infection and were followed longitudinally afterward.

This TCR derives from a woman older than 75 with COVID-19, enrolled during active disease. The specimen sequenced was peripheral blood. The chain joins TRBV7-2 to TRBJ1-3; D unclear. CDR3: CASSLHTGNTIYF. CDR3 DNA sequence: TGTGCCAGCAGCTTACACACCGGAAACACCATATATTTT. The full variable domain, its missing parts supplied by reference TRBV7-2 and TRBJ1-3, is GAGVSQSPSNKVTEKGKDVELRCDPISGHTALYWYRQSLGQGLEFLIYFQGNSAPDKSGLPSDRFSAERTGGSVSTLTIQRTQQEDSAVYLCASSLHTGNTIYFGEGSWLTVV.